This T cell receptor (beta chain) was captured in a study of cytomegalovirus exposure and HLA in healthy donors. Study-level background: Most genotyped donors, 65% to 90% of roughly 400, had Caucasian-associated genetic ancestry. Study-wide results and limits: In a later analysis, several top co-occurrence clusters appeared linked to parvovirus B19, influenza, CMV and Epstein-Barr virus. Most TCR sequences proved rare, with some public TCRs found in many donors. When analyzed later, a missense DCLRE1C variant was found to be linked to TCR beta V- and J-gene trimming.

With regard to this clone: The antigen is undetermined.

Amplification used 60 Vbeta primers and 13 Jbeta primers. Some clones are missing from TCRdb's copy, which holds only in-frame ones; the method was immunoSEQ multiplex PCR. The listing contains 80,000 to 100,000 clones. Germline V CDR1 and CDR2: LNHDA, SQIVND (reference sequence). V shed 10 bases and J shed 3 bases, with 12 bases lying between them. This CDR3 spans 12 amino acids. The J gene is TRBJ1-1, the V gene TRBV19; D unclear. This clonotype originated in a man in his forties or fifties in good health and CMV-seronegative. Input material: PBMCs. The CDR3 protein is CATQLGDTEAFF. For the CDR3, the DNA is TGTGCCACCCAACTGGGAGACACTGAAGCTTTCTTT. The variable domain in full, completed from reference TRBV19 and TRBJ1-1, reads DGGITQSPKYLFRKEGQNVTLSCEQNLNHDAMYWYRQDPGQGLRLIYYSQIVNDFQKGDIAEGYSVSREKKESFPLTVTSAQKNPTAFYLCATQLGDTEAFFGQGTRLTVV.